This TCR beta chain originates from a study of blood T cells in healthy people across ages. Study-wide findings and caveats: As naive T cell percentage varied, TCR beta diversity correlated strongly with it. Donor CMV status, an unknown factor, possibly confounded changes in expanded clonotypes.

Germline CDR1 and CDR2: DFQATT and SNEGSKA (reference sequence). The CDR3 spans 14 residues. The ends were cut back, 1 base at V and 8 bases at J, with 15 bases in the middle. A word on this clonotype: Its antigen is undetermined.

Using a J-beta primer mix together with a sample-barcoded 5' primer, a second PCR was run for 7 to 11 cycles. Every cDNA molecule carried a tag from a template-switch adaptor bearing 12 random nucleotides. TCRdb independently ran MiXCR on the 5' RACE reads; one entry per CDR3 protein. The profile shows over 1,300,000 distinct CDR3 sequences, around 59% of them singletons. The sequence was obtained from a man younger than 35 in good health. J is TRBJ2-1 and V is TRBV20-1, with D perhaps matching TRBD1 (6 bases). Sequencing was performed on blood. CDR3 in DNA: TGCAGTGCTAGAGCGTACAAAGACAGGCATGAGCAGTTCTTC. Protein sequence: CSARAYKDRHEQFF.